This T cell receptor (beta chain) was captured in a study of cytotoxic CD8 clonotypes in ibrutinib-treated CLL. Some clones are missing from TCRdb's copy, which holds only in-frame ones; the method was immunoSEQ multiplex PCR. The sample includes approximately 300,000 clones, about 80% of them seen just once. This CDR3 is 13 amino acids long. The V gene's germline CDR1 is SGHDT and CDR2 YYEEEE. V lost 0 bases to trimming and J lost 2 bases, with 5 bases between them. This chain uses TRBV5-6 with TRBJ1-1; D not resolved. Sequenced material: PBMCs, taken before ibrutinib treatment. The source is a human donor with chronic lymphocytic leukemia. In DNA, the CDR3 is TGTGCCAGCAGCTTGGACCCTAACACTGAAGCTTTCTTT. This encodes CASSLDPNTEAFF.